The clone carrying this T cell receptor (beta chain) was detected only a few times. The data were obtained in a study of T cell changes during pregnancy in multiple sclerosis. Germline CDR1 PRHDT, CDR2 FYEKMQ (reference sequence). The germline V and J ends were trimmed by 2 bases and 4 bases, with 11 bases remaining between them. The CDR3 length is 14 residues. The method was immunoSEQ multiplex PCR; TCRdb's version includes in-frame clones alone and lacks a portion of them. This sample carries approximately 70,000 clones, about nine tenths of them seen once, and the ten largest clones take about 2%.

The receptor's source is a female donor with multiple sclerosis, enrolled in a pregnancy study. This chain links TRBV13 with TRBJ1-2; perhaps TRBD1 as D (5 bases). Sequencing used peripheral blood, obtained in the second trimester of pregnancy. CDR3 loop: CASSLRGIGYGYTF. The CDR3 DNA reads TGTGCCAGCAGCTTACGGGGGATCGGCTATGGCTACACCTTC.